These 27 T cell receptor beta chains originate from one sample sequenced in a study of Ad26.COV2.S vaccination and SARS-CoV-2 variants. Treatment indicated: around 19 received Ad26.COV2.S at low or high dose, single or two shots; a few received placebo; per-sample allocation not given. Material that was analyzed had been drawn on day 63 after the first vaccine or placebo injection. Repertoires were generated with immunoSEQ multiplex PCR, while TCRdb's copy carries only in-frame clones and drops some. The sample contains 350,000 to 450,000 clones, around nine tenths of which appear only once. The starting material was peripheral blood, obtained in a trial of Ad26.COV2.S vaccine versus placebo. Receptors were obtained from a person aged 18-60 years who received the Ad26.COV2.S COVID-19 vaccine or a placebo.

The chain couples TRBV7-9 to TRBJ1-5, with a weak D call TRBD1 (6 bases). Trimming removed 5 bases from V and 10 bases from J, with 15 bases in between. CDR3 length: 13 amino acids. CDR1 SEHNR and CDR2 FQNEAQ come from the germline V gene (reference sequence). DNA of the CDR3: TGTGCCAGCAGCCAGGAGGGGGGGGGACCCCAGCATTTT. Its translation is CASSQEGGGPQHF.

V is TRBV6-1 and J is TRBJ2-1, with D perhaps TRBD2 (6 bases). Trimming cost V 2 bases and J 9 bases, with 17 bases left between them. In germline, CDR1 is MNHNS, CDR2 SASEGT. This CDR3 is 15 amino acids long. CDR3 sequence: CASSEQDSGESEQFF. The DNA for the CDR3 is TGTGCCAGCAGTGAACAAGATTCGGGAGAGAGTGAGCAGTTCTTC.

The chain uses TRBV5-8 and TRBJ2-3, with D tentatively TRBD1 (5 bases). Trimming took off 1 base at V and 2 bases at J, with 11 bases between the two ends. The CDR3 contains 15 residues. Germline CDR1 SGHTS, CDR2 YDEGEE. The CDR3: CASSLQGKLTDTQYF. Written as DNA, the CDR3 is TGTGCCAGCAGCTTGCAGGGAAAACTCACAGATACGCAGTATTTT.

DNA of the CDR3: TGTGCCAGCAGTTCCCTAGCGGGAGCGCGAGAGCAGTACTTC. It encodes CASSSLAGAREQYF. The gene calls are TRBV6-2 or TRBV6-3 and TRBJ2-7; 10 bases fit TRBD2. The V and J ends lost 4 bases and 7 bases, in that order; junction bases with no gene match: 7. CDR1 and CDR2 (germline): MNHEY, SVGEGT. This CDR3 spans 14 amino acids.

This sequence joins TRBV4-2 and TRBJ2-3, with 9 bases aligning to TRBD2. The CDR3 totals 17 residues. Germline loops: CDR1 LGHNA, CDR2 YNFKEQ. Trimming took 4 bases from V and 1 from J; bases not matched to a gene: 9. CDR3 loop: CASSPGGGGRGTDTQYF. The CDR3 DNA sequence: TGTGCCAGCAGCCCCGGGGGGGGCGGGAGGGGCACAGATACGCAGTATTTT.

This rearrangement joins TRBV7-9 to TRBJ2-3; D remains ambiguous. CDR3 length equals 13 residues. The V end was cut by 8 bases, the J end by 0 bases, with 9 bases between. Germline assignment: CDR1 SEHNR and CDR2 FQNEAQ (reference sequence). The CDR3 DNA reads as TGTGCCAGCTCCCGGCTGAGCACAGATACGCAGTATTTT. This sequence encodes CASSRLSTDTQYF.

This clone showed up just a few times. The gene calls are TRBV6-2 or TRBV6-3 and TRBJ1-1, with unresolved D. The length of the CDR3 is 12 residues. Germline CDR1 is MNHEY and CDR2 is SVGEGT. V lost 6 bases to trimming and J lost 8 bases, with 13 bases between them. The CDR3 protein is CASSPLGVEAFF. CDR3 coding DNA: TGTGCCAGCAGCCCCCTTGGCGTCGAAGCTTTCTTT.

The V gene is TRBV10-3, the J gene TRBJ2-3; TRBD2 might be the D (5 bases). Trimming pared 8 bases from V and 0 bases from J, leaving 9 bases between. CDR3 length: 13 residues. Germline assignment: CDR1 ENHRY and CDR2 SYGVKD. CDR3 bases: TGTGCCATCGGCGGAGGTAGCACAGATACGCAGTATTTT. Amino acid sequence: CAIGGGSTDTQYF.

CDR3 sequence reads: CASSQEADRPYGYTF. In DNA form, the CDR3 reads TGCGCCAGCAGCCAAGAAGCGGACAGGCCCTATGGCTACACCTTC. The gene calls are TRBV4-1 and TRBJ1-2, with 7 bases identical to TRBD1. Germline V gives CDR1 MGHRA, CDR2 YSYEKL. CDR3 length: 15 amino acids. V trimming: 0 bases; J trimming: 4 bases; junction bases outside the gene matches: 5.

This clone is a singleton in its sample. This chain joins TRBV9 and TRBJ2-1; tentatively, D is TRBD1 (5 bases). This CDR3 contains 15 residues. Trimming shortened V by 0 bases and J by 5 bases, and 12 bases separated the two germline ends. Germline values: CDR1 SGDLS, CDR2 YYNGEE. The CDR3 here is CASSVGYRYHNEQFF. In DNA form, the CDR3 reads TGTGCCAGCAGCGTAGGATACAGGTACCACAATGAGCAGTTCTTC.

CDR3 in amino acids: CSALRGGNTGELFF. The CDR3 region has the DNA TGCAGCGCCCTCCGAGGGGGGAACACCGGGGAGCTGTTTTTT. The rearrangement links TRBV29-1 to TRBJ2-2, with D possibly being TRBD1 (6 bases). Trimming shortened V by 7 bases and J by 1 base, and 13 bases separated the two germline ends. Germline CDR1 is SQVTM and CDR2 is ANQGSEA. CDR3 length equals 14 residues.

This clone turned up a few times. The rearrangement uses TRBV27 and TRBJ2-3; a weak D match, TRBD1 (5 bases). CDR3 length: 17 residues. The V end was cut by 3 bases, the J end by 4 bases, with 20 bases between. CDR1 MNHEY and CDR2 SMNVEV come from the germline V gene (reference sequence). The CDR3 nucleotides are TGTGCCAGCAGTTTTGCCAGGGTCGGGCCCAGACCAGATACGCAGTATTTT. Translating gives CASSFARVGPRPDTQYF.

The rearrangement joins TRBV28 to TRBJ2-7, with TRBD2 matching 15 bases. The CDR3 extends over 16 amino acids. Trimming cost V 5 bases and J 6 bases; bases outside gene matches: 8. From germline, CDR1 is MDHEN and CDR2 SYDVKM. DNA of the CDR3: TGTGCCAGCAGTCGCTTGGGGGGACTAGCGGGAGGCGAGCAGTACTTC. Translation gives CASSRLGGLAGGEQYF.

This clone was observed a handful of times. The chain carries TRBV4-2 and TRBJ2-7; possible D gene TRBD2, 6 bases. CDR3 size: 17 residues. V shed 2 bases and J shed 6 bases, with 23 bases lying between them. CDR1 and CDR2 (germline): LGHNA, YNFKEQ. The CDR3 bases are TGTGCCAGCAGCCAAAACGCCCCCGTCGGGAGCGTCTCCGAGCAGTACTTC. Encoded protein: CASSQNAPVGSVSEQYF.

The chain joins TRBV10-2 to TRBJ1-1; maybe TRBD1 (5 bases). The CDR3 has 18 amino acids. V dropped 0 bases and J dropped 1 base, with 18 bases sitting between them. Germline assignment: CDR1 WSHSY and CDR2 SAAADI. Here the CDR3 reads CASSESTTEGQGNTEAFF. CDR3 bases: TGCGCCAGCAGTGAGTCGACAACAGAAGGACAAGGGAACACTGAAGCTTTCTTT.

This clone has ten or more counts. The rearrangement joins TRBV6-1 to TRBJ1-2; 11 bases are a match to TRBD1. Germline values: CDR1 MNHNS, CDR2 SASEGT. The CDR3 consists of 15 residues. After removal of 2 bases from V and 4 bases from J, the junction contained 3 bases not matched to a gene. The CDR3 sequence is CASSETGTGGYGYTF. The CDR3 nucleotides are TGTGCCAGCAGTGAAACGGGGACAGGGGGCTATGGCTACACCTTC.

This clone was counted a single time. The chain uses TRBV12-5 and TRBJ2-1; D is possibly TRBD1 or TRBD2 (8 bases each). V gave up 2 bases and J gave up 7 bases, with 15 bases separating them. Germline V CDR1 and CDR2: LGHNT, FRNRAP. This CDR3 is built from 15 residues. The CDR3 spells CASGLTGGTGNEQFF. CDR3 in DNA: TGTGCTAGTGGTTTGACGGGAGGGACAGGTAATGAGCAGTTCTTC.

The genes are TRBV29-1 and TRBJ1-2, with a possible D match to TRBD1 (5 bases). The CDR3 extends over 14 amino acids. Germline assignment: CDR1 SQVTM and CDR2 ANQGSEA. V was cut by 2 bases and J by 4 bases, with 14 bases left in between. The CDR3 DNA sequence: TGCAGCGTTGAAACAGCAGGGTTGACCTATGGCTACACCTTC. It encodes CSVETAGLTYGYTF.

Here the CDR3 DNA reads TGTGCCAGCAGCCAGGGACTCCCTCTCTCCTACAATGAGCAGTTCTTC. Translation gives CASSQGLPLSYNEQFF. The chain links TRBV7-3 to TRBJ2-1; weak D call: TRBD2 (6 bases). Germline lookup yields CDR1 SGHTA and CDR2 FQGTGA. This CDR3 region has 16 residues. Between the trimmed V and J ends, which lost 5 bases and 0 bases, there was a span of 14 bases.

The table lists this clone with a count of one. The chain couples TRBV2 to TRBJ1-5; D is uncertain. V shed 6 bases and J shed 0 bases, with 9 bases lying between them. Germline V CDR1 and CDR2: SNHLY, FYNNEI. This CDR3 is built from 14 residues. The CDR3 bases are TGTGCCAGCAGCCAGGACTATAGCAATCAGCCCCAGCATTTT. It is translated as CASSQDYSNQPQHF.

This chain connects TRBV6-2 or TRBV6-3 to TRBJ2-1; TRBD2 matches 10 bases. This CDR3 region has 15 residues. Looked up from germline, CDR1 is MNHEY and CDR2 is SVGEGT. The V gene end was trimmed by 6 bases and the J gene end by 5 bases; junction bases not matched to a gene: 7. This CDR3 reads CASSRPGLANNEQFF. The DNA for the CDR3 is TGTGCCAGCAGCCGACCGGGACTAGCGAACAATGAGCAGTTCTTC.

V gene TRBV24-1 combines with J gene TRBJ2-1; 9 bases are shared with TRBD2. Germline CDR1 KGHDR, CDR2 SFDVKD. This CDR3 is built from 12 residues. Unmatched junction bases numbered 6, after V lost 9 bases and J lost 10 bases. CDR3: CATGGLAGEQFF. The CDR3 coding sequence is TGTGCCACCGGGGGACTAGCAGGCGAGCAGTTCTTC.

This rearrangement joins TRBV20-1 to TRBJ2-5; D not certain. CDR1 and CDR2 (germline): DFQATT, SNEGSKA (reference sequence). V was clipped by 3 bases and J by 5 bases, with 13 bases between them. This CDR3 is 13 amino acids long. The CDR3 DNA reads as TGCAGTGCTAGTAGGGCTCAAGGGGAGACCCAGTACTTC. It translates to CSASRAQGETQYF.

The chain uses TRBV18 and TRBJ2-6, with a weak D call TRBD1 (5 bases). From germline, CDR1 is KGHSH and CDR2 LQKENI. The CDR3 totals 18 residues. V was cut by 2 bases and J by 2 bases, with 16 bases left in between. CDR3 region: CASSPLAGIIAGANVLTF. The CDR3 region has the DNA TGTGCCAGCTCACCATTGGCAGGGATAATTGCTGGGGCCAACGTCCTGACTTTC.

The table lists this clone with a count of one. The chain uses TRBV28 and TRBJ2-1; TRBD2 agrees at 7 bases. The CDR3 length is 14 residues. Germline lookup yields CDR1 MDHEN and CDR2 SYDVKM. V lost 5 bases and J lost 4; bases outside the gene matches: 5. This CDR3 is CASSPGRFYNEQFF. In DNA, the CDR3 is TGTGCCAGCAGTCCCGGGAGGTTTTACAATGAGCAGTTCTTC.

The V gene is TRBV3-1 (or the pseudogene TRBV3-2), the J gene TRBJ1-5; D is undetermined. The V end lost 4 bases, the J end lost 6 bases, and 7 bases lay between the germline ends. CDR3 length: 12 residues. Germline V gives CDR1 LGHDT, CDR2 YNNKEL (reference sequence). CDR3 sequence reads: CASSRQSQPQHF. The CDR3 DNA reads TGTGCCAGCAGCCGCCAGTCTCAGCCCCAGCATTTT.

This chain joins TRBV5-1 and TRBJ2-1; a weak D match, TRBD1 (6 bases). This CDR3 comprises 15 residues. Germline CDR1 is SGHRS and CDR2 is YFSETQ. Trimming stripped 1 base from V and 7 bases from J, with 15 bases between. The CDR3 reads CASSLLTGPYNEQFF. The CDR3, as DNA: TGCGCCAGCAGCTTGCTTACAGGGCCATATAATGAGCAGTTCTTC.